The clone carrying this T cell receptor (beta chain) has just a few counts. Trimming removed 1 base at V and 4 bases at J, with 10 bases between. The V gene's germline CDR1 is LGHDT and CDR2 YNNKEL (reference sequence). CDR3 length: 14 residues. Unpaired genes were suppressed by blocking oligonucleotides during a second nested PCR. TCRdb ran MiXCR on the emulsion pairing reads and lists one entry per CDR3 protein. Seen here are around 43,000 distinct CDR3 sequences, roughly 42% observed once, and the top ten hold 60% to 75%. The expanded emulsion RT-PCR method captured paired alpha and beta chains from CD8+ T cells. This sample is part of a study of T cell repertoires in breast cancer. Overall study context: Controls were nine healthy donors.

Sample: CD8+ T cells. The genes are TRBV3-1 and TRBJ1-2; possible D gene TRBD1, 5 bases. The source of this sequence is a pool of human donors with breast cancer or a healthy control (not recorded which). The CDR3 reads CASSQVGEVYGYTF. The CDR3, as DNA: TGTGCCAGCAGCCAAGTAGGGGAGGTCTATGGCTACACCTTC.